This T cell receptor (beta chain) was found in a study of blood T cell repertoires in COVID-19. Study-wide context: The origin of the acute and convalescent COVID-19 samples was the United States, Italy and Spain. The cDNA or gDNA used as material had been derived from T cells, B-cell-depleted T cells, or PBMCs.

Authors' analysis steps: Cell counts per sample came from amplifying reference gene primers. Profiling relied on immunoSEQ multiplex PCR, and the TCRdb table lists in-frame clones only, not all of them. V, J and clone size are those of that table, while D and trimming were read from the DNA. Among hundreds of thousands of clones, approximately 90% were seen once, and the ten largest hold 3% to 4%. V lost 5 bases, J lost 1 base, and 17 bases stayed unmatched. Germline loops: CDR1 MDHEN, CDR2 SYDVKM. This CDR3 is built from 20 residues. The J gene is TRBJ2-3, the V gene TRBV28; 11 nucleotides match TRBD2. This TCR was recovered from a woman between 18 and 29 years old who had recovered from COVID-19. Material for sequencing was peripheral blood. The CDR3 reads CASSPLSGRAHLGGTDTQYF. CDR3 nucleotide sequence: TGTGCCAGCAGTCCACTTAGCGGGAGGGCCCACCTAGGAGGCACAGATACGCAGTATTTT.